This is a list of T cell receptor beta chains from one sample in a study of graft-versus-host responses after intestinal transplantation. This table comes from immunoSEQ multiplex PCR, and its TCRdb copy is limited to in-frame clones, with some not included. The sample has 60,000 to 80,000 clones, around 91% seen once. No cognate antigen is known for these TCRs. The specimen was unstimulated CD8+ T cells sorted from spleen or lymph node cells, collected before intestinal transplant. These receptors originate from a human donor who received an intestinal transplant. The CDR3 runs from the conserved cysteine through the conserved F or W. A D gene is named only where the DNA matches it firmly. The size of a clone is reported for some rows only, either as once, few or many, or as a class for expanded clones.

V: TRBV27
size: .
D: .
J: TRBJ1-5
DNA: TGTGCCAGCAGTCCTTCGGGCAATCAGCCCCAGCATTTT
CDR3: CASSPSGNQPQHF

V: TRBV19
size: .
D: .
J: TRBJ2-6
DNA: TGTGCCAGTAGACCCCGGGACTTTGGGGCCAACGTCCTGACTTTC
CDR3: CASRPRDFGANVLTF

V: TRBV6-5
size: .
D: .
J: TRBJ2-7
DNA: TGTGCCAGCAGGGATCCAGGGGAGCGCGAGCAGTACTTC
CDR3: CASRDPGEREQYF

V: TRBV9
size: .
D: .
J: TRBJ2-1
DNA: TGTGCCAGCAGCGGCCCAGGGGTCGGCATTGAGCAGTTCTTC
CDR3: CASSGPGVGIEQFF

V: TRBV4-1
size: .
D: .
J: TRBJ2-3
DNA: TGCGCCAGCAGCCAGCAAACCGGGGGGCCCATCACGGATACGCAGTATTTT
CDR3: CASSQQTGGPITDTQYF

V: TRBV11-2
size: once
D: .
J: TRBJ2-1
DNA: TGTGCCAGCAGCTTAGCCGGGGAGCAGTTCTTC
CDR3: CASSLAGEQFF

V: TRBV13
size: .
D: .
J: TRBJ1-1
DNA: TGTGCCAGCAACCCTGGAGGGGAAACTGAAGCTTTCTTT
CDR3: CASNPGGETEAFF

V: TRBV7-9
size: .
D: .
J: TRBJ1-4
DNA: TGTGCCAGCAGCTTAGGGGGGCTTGGTGAAAAACTGTTTTTT
CDR3: CASSLGGLGEKLFF

V: TRBV6-1
size: once
D: .
J: TRBJ1-1
DNA: TGTGCCAGCAGTGAAGGCAGGACTGAAGCTTTCTTT
CDR3: CASSEGRTEAFF

V: TRBV2
size: .
D: .
J: TRBJ1-6
DNA: TGTGCCAGCAGTGAAGCCATTGAACTCCAAGCCTTTTCACCCCTCCACTTT
CDR3: CASSEAIELQAFSPLHF

V: TRBV6-4
size: .
D: TRBD2
J: TRBJ2-1
DNA: TGTGCCAGCAGTACTAGCGGGGGTTCCTACAATGAGCAGTTCTTC
CDR3: CASSTSGGSYNEQFF

V: TRBV27
size: .
D: .
J: TRBJ1-6
DNA: TGTGCCAGCACGATACTAGGAGGATCACCCCTCCACTTT
CDR3: CASTILGGSPLHF

V: TRBV19
size: .
D: .
J: TRBJ2-5
DNA: TGTGCCAGTAGTGTTACACCCTGGGAGACCCAGTACTTC
CDR3: CASSVTPWETQYF

V: TRBV4-1
size: few
D: .
J: TRBJ1-1
DNA: TGCGCCAGCAGCCAAGGGTACAGTGAAGCTTTCTTT
CDR3: CASSQGYSEAFF

V: TRBV6-5
size: .
D: .
J: TRBJ1-5
DNA: TGTGCCAGCAGTTACTCGGACGCACCGGGGCAGCCCCAGCATTTT
CDR3: CASSYSDAPGQPQHF

V: TRBV5-3
size: once
D: .
J: TRBJ1-6
DNA: TGTGCCAGAAGCCCGGGACACCTCGATAATTCACCCCTCCACTTT
CDR3: CARSPGHLDNSPLHF

V: TRBV21-1
size: .
D: .
J: TRBJ1-5
DNA: TGTGCCAGCAGAAGCGGACCGGCTAGCAATCAGCCCCAGCATTTT
CDR3: CASRSGPASNQPQHF

V: TRBV4-1
size: .
D: .
J: TRBJ2-4
DNA: TGCGCCAGCAGCCAAGAGGGGGGTCTAGCCAAAAACATTCAGTACTTC
CDR3: CASSQEGGLAKNIQYF

V: TRBV19
size: .
D: .
J: TRBJ1-2
DNA: TGTGCCAGTAGTTCCGCCGTGACACGGGAGTCTCCCTATGGCTACACCTTC
CDR3: CASSSAVTRESPYGYTF

V: TRBV9
size: .
D: .
J: TRBJ1-2
DNA: TGTGCCAGCAGCAAAGACACGACAGGATCCAACTATGGCTACACCTTC
CDR3: CASSKDTTGSNYGYTF

V: TRBV29-1
size: .
D: .
J: TRBJ1-6
DNA: TGCAGCGTAGCCGACGGGAATTCACCCCTCCACTTT
CDR3: CSVADGNSPLHF

V: TRBV9
size: .
D: TRBD1
J: TRBJ1-1
DNA: TGTGCCAGCAGCGTAGGAGCGACAGGGGGAAGGATGAACACTGAAGCTTTCTTT
CDR3: CASSVGATGGRMNTEAFF

V: TRBV7-9
size: .
D: .
J: TRBJ1-1
DNA: TGTGCCAGCAGCTCATATAGTGGACACTCGAACACTGAAGCTTTCTTT
CDR3: CASSSYSGHSNTEAFF

V: TRBV6-5
size: .
D: .
J: TRBJ1-1
DNA: TGTGCCAGCAGCCACTCGGGCACTGAAGCTTTCTTT
CDR3: CASSHSGTEAFF

V: TRBV29-1
size: .
D: .
J: TRBJ1-2
DNA: TGCAGCGTTGAAGGAGGGTTCAGGGGACACTATGGCTACACCTTC
CDR3: CSVEGGFRGHYGYTF

V: TRBV29-1
size: few
D: .
J: TRBJ2-2
DNA: TGCAGCGTTGGCCCAGGGCTAGCGAACACCGGGGAGCTGTTTTTT
CDR3: CSVGPGLANTGELFF

V: TRBV10-3
size: .
D: .
J: TRBJ2-7
DNA: TGTGCCATCAGCACCTTAAGCGGCGAGCAGTACTTC
CDR3: CAISTLSGEQYF

V: TRBV27
size: once
D: .
J: TRBJ2-7
DNA: TGTGCCAGCAGTTTCATCGACAGGAGATACGAGCAGTACTTC
CDR3: CASSFIDRRYEQYF